Listed here are 19 T cell receptor beta chains from one sample, sequenced in a study of PD-1 blockade in classical Hodgkin lymphoma. Every one of the patients relapsed after autologous stem cell transplantation (brentuximab vedotin exposure was variable). TCRdb's table, derived via immunoSEQ multiplex PCR, lists solely in-frame clones and lacks some. The sample carries approximately 32,000 clones, 82% recorded once. The material was peripheral blood mononuclear cells (PBMCs), obtained at baseline. The receptors originated from a human donor with classical Hodgkin lymphoma.

The chain recombines TRBV7-6 with TRBJ1-5, with 9 bases lining up with TRBD1. The V gene's germline CDR1 is SGHVS and CDR2 FNYEAQ. The CDR3 has 15 amino acids. Trimming at V came to 4 bases and at J to 6 bases, leaving 7 bases not matched to a gene. CDR3 nucleotides: TGTGCCAGCAGCTCCTCTACAGGGGGCGGTCAGCCCCAGCATTTT. The encoded protein is CASSSSTGGGQPQHF.

The V gene is TRBV9, the J gene TRBJ1-3; D unclear. The CDR3 loop spans 16 amino acids. The germline V gene has CDR1 SGDLS and CDR2 YYNGEE. V lost 8 bases, J lost 0 bases, and 18 bases lay in between. Here the CDR3 reads CASSKGIDFSGNTIYF. The CDR3 DNA follows: TGTGCCAGTTCCAAGGGTATTGATTTCTCTGGAAACACCATATATTTT.

The rearrangement joins TRBV5-1 to TRBJ1-1, with TRBD1 as a possible D gene (5 bases). Germline CDR1 is SGHRS and CDR2 is YFSETQ. Trimming removed 7 bases at V and 0 bases at J, with 13 bases between. The CDR3 is 14 amino acids. CDR3 protein: CASFPGTVNTEAFF. The CDR3 DNA is TGCGCCAGCTTTCCCGGGACGGTGAACACTGAAGCTTTCTTT.

This rearrangement joins TRBV6-5 to TRBJ1-6, with a possible D match to TRBD1 (6 bases). The CDR3 covers 14 residues. Looked up from germline, CDR1 is MNHEY and CDR2 is SVGAGI. V lost 6 bases and J lost 9, with 15 bases in between. DNA of the CDR3: TGTGCCAGCAGCTGGGGGGACACCGGTTCACCCCTCCACTTT. Amino acid sequence: CASSWGDTGSPLHF.

This clone was picked up a small number of times. The chain joins TRBV30 to TRBJ2-7, with TRBD2 matching over 13 bases. Germline CDR1 GTSNPN, CDR2 SVGIG (reference sequence). Germline trimming cut 8 bases from V and 1 base from J; bases unmatched to any gene: 14. This CDR3 has 17 residues. The CDR3, as DNA: TGTGCCAGCACCCGTTCCCGGACTAGCGGGGGTTCCTACGAGCAGTACTTC. It specifies CASTRSRTSGGSYEQYF.

This chain joins TRBV5-4 and TRBJ2-7; a possible D gene is TRBD2 (6 bases). The V end was cut by 2 bases, the J end by 5 bases, with 14 bases between. This CDR3 contains 14 residues. From germline, CDR1 is SGHNT and CDR2 YYREEE (reference sequence). As DNA, the CDR3 is TGTGCCAGCAGCTTTGGAGGGGCGGGACACGAGCAGTACTTC. It is translated as CASSFGGAGHEQYF.

The chain is built from TRBV4-2 and TRBJ2-5; 10 bases are shared with TRBD2. The V gene end was trimmed by 0 bases and the J gene end by 4 bases; junction bases not matched to a gene: 11. Germline CDR1 is LGHNA and CDR2 is YNFKEQ. The CDR3 is 18 amino acids. The CDR3 spells CASSQDLGIAGGGETQYF. The DNA of the CDR3 is TGTGCCAGCAGCCAAGATTTAGGAATAGCGGGGGGTGGAGAGACCCAGTACTTC.

This sequence joins TRBV7-6 and TRBJ2-7; possibly TRBD1 for D (5 bases). This CDR3 comprises 14 residues. The germline V gene encodes CDR1 SGHVS and CDR2 FNYEAQ. V was clipped by 5 bases and J by 1 base, with 12 bases between them. The CDR3 nucleotides read TGTGCCAGCAGCACCGGGCCAGGGTCCTACGAGCAGTACTTC. Translated, it gives CASSTGPGSYEQYF.

This chain uses TRBV19 with TRBJ1-2; D not resolved. The CDR3 has 14 residues. Between the trimmed V and J ends, which lost 0 bases and 5 bases, there was a span of 10 bases. Germline V gives CDR1 LNHDA, CDR2 SQIVND (reference sequence). For the CDR3, the DNA is TGTGCCAGTAGTATAGATGGAGGGTGGTATGGCTACACCTTC. This sequence encodes CASSIDGGWYGYTF.

This chain connects TRBV5-6 to TRBJ2-6; D is unclear. Deletions cut 4 bases from V and 7 bases from J, with 15 bases between. The V gene's germline CDR1 is SGHDT and CDR2 YYEEEE. The CDR3 consists of 15 residues. CDR3 sequence: CASSTAYSRANVLTF. The CDR3 bases are TGTGCCAGCAGCACGGCCTATTCGAGAGCCAACGTCCTGACTTTC.

The chain combines TRBV7-9 with TRBJ1-1, with TRBD1 matching 7 bases. Trimming removed 2 bases from V and 3 bases from J; junction bases left unmatched: 3. There are 14 residues in the CDR3. Germline V gene data show CDR1 as SEHNR and CDR2 as FQNEAQ (reference sequence). DNA for the CDR3: TGTGCCAGCAGCTTACTACAGGGGTACACTGAAGCTTTCTTT. As protein: CASSLLQGYTEAFF.

This clone occurred a few times. The genes are TRBV4-2 and TRBJ2-1; 15 bases line up with TRBD2. The trim removed 2 bases at V and 2 bases at J, leaving 7 bases unmatched. CDR3 size: 19 residues. CDR1 is LGHNA and CDR2 is YNFKEQ in the germline V gene. DNA for the CDR3: TGTGCCAGCAGCCAACGGAGGACTAGCGGGGGGGCACCCTACAATGAGCAGTTCTTC. Its protein is CASSQRRTSGGAPYNEQFF.

The chain joins TRBV30 to TRBJ1-2, with a weak D call TRBD1 (6 bases). This CDR3 spans 15 amino acids. Germline CDR1 reads GTSNPN; CDR2 reads SVGIG (reference sequence). V lost 7 bases and J lost 2, with 20 bases in between. The CDR3 loop reads CAFSPGGAQNYGYTF. The CDR3 coding sequence is TGTGCCTTCTCCCCGGGGGGGGCTCAGAACTATGGCTACACCTTC.

This chain links TRBV7-9 with TRBJ1-2; D call uncertain. The CDR3 has 14 amino acids. The V end lost 4 bases, the J end lost 7 bases, and 16 bases lay between the germline ends. Per the germline V gene, CDR1 is SEHNR and CDR2 is FQNEAQ (reference sequence). Here the CDR3 reads CASSSGRGSGGYTF. In nucleotides, the CDR3 is TGTGCCAGCAGCTCTGGACGGGGTTCGGGTGGCTACACCTTC.

The rearrangement joins TRBV7-3 to TRBJ2-6, with 7 bases matching TRBD1. V was pared by 11 bases and J by 0 bases, with 4 bases of the junction left unmatched. CDR3 length equals 14 residues. Germline V lookup: CDR1 SGHTA, CDR2 FQGTGA. The CDR3 spells CASGQASGANVLTF. The CDR3 DNA follows: TGTGCCTCCGGACAGGCCTCTGGGGCCAACGTCCTGACTTTC. Together with reference TRBV7-3 and TRBJ2-6, the CDR3 gives the full variable domain: GAGVSQTPSNKVTEKGKYVELRCDPISGHTALYWYRQSLGQGPEFLIYFQGTGAADDSGLPNDRFFAVRPEGSVSTLKIQRTERGDSAVYLCASGQASGANVLTFGAGSRLTVL.

The chain carries TRBV5-1 and TRBJ1-3, with 8 bases aligning to TRBD1. CDR1 SGHRS and CDR2 YFSETQ come from the germline V gene. Unmatched junction bases numbered 10, after V lost 0 bases and J lost 8 bases. The CDR3 has 16 amino acids. The chain's CDR3 is CASSLGTGLFEDTIYF. Here the CDR3 DNA reads TGCGCCAGCAGCTTGGGGACAGGGTTGTTCGAGGACACCATATATTTT.

The J gene is TRBJ1-1, the V gene TRBV28; D may be TRBD1 (5 bases). Germline assignment: CDR1 MDHEN and CDR2 SYDVKM. The CDR3 covers 12 residues. Trimming removed 8 bases at V and 6 bases at J, with 13 bases between. Written as DNA, the CDR3 is TGTGCCAGCGGGGCAGGGAGGGCTGAAGCTTTCTTT. This encodes CASGAGRAEAFF.

The V call is TRBV19, the J call TRBJ1-1, with D maybe TRBD1 (5 bases). The CDR3 runs to 13 residues. Germline V lookup: CDR1 LNHDA, CDR2 SQIVND (reference sequence). V lost 6 bases to trimming and J lost 1 base, with 9 bases between them. The CDR3 DNA is TGTGCCAGTAGCGCCGGACAGAACACTGAAGCTTTCTTT. Its protein product is CASSAGQNTEAFF.

The V call is TRBV7-2, the J call TRBJ2-3, with D unclear. Germline loops: CDR1 SGHTA, CDR2 FQGNSA. The germline V and J ends were trimmed by 5 bases and 0 bases, with 9 bases remaining between them. This CDR3 contains 14 residues. This chain's CDR3 is CASSPVTSTDTQYF. CDR3 nucleotide sequence: TGTGCCAGCAGCCCAGTAACTAGCACAGATACGCAGTATTTT.